These 18 T cell receptor beta chains originate from one sample sequenced in a study of response to subunit inactivated influenza vaccine. From the RT-PCR reads, TCRdb called clonotypes with MiXCR, one entry per CDR3 protein. The table includes about 650,000 distinct CDR3 sequences, 15% to 17% detected once. Here the sequenced sample was PBMCs from blood, taken 11 to 12 days after vaccination. The origin of the receptors is a man aged 50 to 59 who received an inactivated influenza vaccine.

This clonotype was observed a single time. The rearrangement links TRBV7-9 to TRBJ1-6; TRBD1 is a possible D gene (5 bases). CDR1 and CDR2 (germline): SEHNR, FQNEAQ (reference sequence). The CDR3 consists of 15 residues. The ends were cut back, 1 base at V and 8 bases at J, with 12 bases in the middle. The CDR3 coding sequence is TGTGCCAGCAGCTTAGGAGGGGCCCGTTATTCACCCCTCCACTTT. Amino acids: CASSLGGARYSPLHF. Full variable domain (missing parts from reference TRBV7-9 and TRBJ1-6): DTGVSQNPRHKITKRGQNVTFRCDPISEHNRLYWYRQTLGQGPEFLTYFQNEAQLEKSRLLSDRFSAERPKGSFSTLEIQRTEQGDSAMYLCASSLGGARYSPLHFGNGTRLTVT.

The chain joins TRBV28 to TRBJ2-7, with 10 bases aligning to TRBD2. This CDR3 spans 19 amino acids. In germline, CDR1 is MDHEN, CDR2 SYDVKM. After removal of 3 bases from V and 0 bases from J, the junction contained 14 bases not matched to a gene. CDR3 sequence reads: CASSFPIGLAEPSSYEQYF. CDR3 nucleotides: TGTGCCAGCAGTTTTCCAATCGGACTAGCGGAACCATCCTCCTACGAGCAGTACTTC. Full variable domain (remainder filled in from reference TRBV28 and TRBJ2-7): DVKVTQSSRYLVKRTGEKVFLECVQDMDHENMFWYRQDPGLGLRLIYFSYDVKMKEKGDIPEGYSVSREKKERFSLILESASTNQTSMYLCASSFPIGLAEPSSYEQYFGPGTRLTVT.

This clonotype was seen repeatedly, ten times or more. The junction departs from the called germline gene at one end, perhaps through a read error. This rearrangement joins TRBV3-1 to TRBJ1-5; no firm D call. The germline CDR1 and CDR2 sequences are LGHDT and YNNKEL (reference sequence). The CDR3 loop spans 13 amino acids. The CDR3 sequence: CASSPSRDQPQHF. CDR3 DNA: TGCGCCAGCAGCCCTTCCCGGGATCAGCCCCAGCATTTT.

V usage is TRBV7-9 and J usage is TRBJ1-2; TRBD1 is a possible D gene (5 bases). The germline V and J ends were trimmed by 5 bases and 8 bases, with 15 bases remaining between them. This CDR3 region has 13 residues. Germline CDR1 and CDR2: SEHNR and FQNEAQ (reference sequence). CDR3 DNA sequence: TGTGCCAGCAGCCCCACGGGGCCGGGCGGCTACACCTTC. The encoded protein is CASSPTGPGGYTF.

J is TRBJ2-5 and V is TRBV28; the D gene could be TRBD1 or TRBD2 (6 bases each). Trimming removed 5 bases from V and 1 base from J, with 20 bases in between. CDR1 MDHEN and CDR2 SYDVKM come from the germline V gene. The CDR3 contains 17 residues. The CDR3 sequence is CASSRQKGGDTQETQYF. For the CDR3, the DNA is TGTGCCAGCAGTCGACAAAAAGGCGGGGACACCCAAGAGACCCAGTACTTC.

In this sample, this clonotype turned up a few times. This chain uses TRBV7-9 with TRBJ1-1; D might be TRBD1 (6 bases). Germline V CDR1 and CDR2: SEHNR, FQNEAQ (reference sequence). Deletions cut 5 bases from V and 6 bases from J, with 22 bases between. The CDR3 totals 16 residues. CDR3 protein: CASSAEDRGEVPEAFF. CDR3 nucleotides: TGTGCCAGCAGCGCGGAAGATAGGGGGGAGGTCCCTGAAGCTTTCTTT.

This clonotype occurred a few times. V usage is TRBV12-3 or TRBV12-4 and J usage is TRBJ2-2; 7 positions agree with TRBD1. The CDR3 spans 16 residues. The V and J ends lost 6 bases and 3 bases, in that order; junction bases with no gene match: 10. The DNA for the CDR3 is TGTGCCAGCAGACCCCCGGGACAGAGAGACACCGGGGAGCTGTTTTTT. Translation gives CASRPPGQRDTGELFF.

J is TRBJ2-7 and V is TRBV7-9, with a weak D call TRBD2 (5 bases). The CDR3 covers 15 residues. Looked up from germline, CDR1 is SEHNR and CDR2 is FQNEAQ (reference sequence). With 8 bases removed from V and 2 bases from J, the gap between germline ends came to 19 bases. The chain's CDR3 is CASAKEVGSTYEQYF. CDR3 DNA: TGTGCCAGCGCCAAGGAGGTTGGGTCTACCTACGAGCAGTACTTC. The full variable domain, completed using reference TRBV7-9 and TRBJ2-7, is DTGVSQNPRHKITKRGQNVTFRCDPISEHNRLYWYRQTLGQGPEFLTYFQNEAQLEKSRLLSDRFSAERPKGSFSTLEIQRTEQGDSAMYLCASAKEVGSTYEQYFGPGTRLTVT.

This rearrangement joins TRBV4-3 to TRBJ2-5; 10 bases line up with TRBD1. Germline V gene lookup returns CDR1 LGHNA and CDR2 YSLEER. This CDR3 has 14 residues. After removal of 4 bases from V and 5 bases from J, the junction contained 4 bases not matched to a gene. CDR3 in amino acids: CASSPRTGGETQYF. CDR3 sequence (DNA): TGCGCCAGCAGCCCTCGGACAGGGGGGGAGACCCAGTACTTC.

This clonotype was seen many times. The chain carries TRBV29-1 and TRBJ2-2; 9 bases align to TRBD1. This CDR3 contains 14 residues. The germline gives CDR1 SQVTM, CDR2 ANQGSEA. J was trimmed by 5 bases and V by 6 bases; bases with no gene match: 7. The CDR3 coding sequence is TGCAGCGTCTCCAGACAGGGGGGGACCGGGGAGCTGTTTTTT. It encodes CSVSRQGGTGELFF.

This rearrangement joins TRBV7-3 to TRBJ2-7; D not certain. V was clipped by 5 bases and J by 2 bases, with 16 bases between them. Germline CDR1 SGHTA, CDR2 FQGTGA. The length of the CDR3 is 15 residues. The CDR3 sequence: CASSRNSDSAYEQYF. The CDR3 nucleotides are TGTGCCAGCAGCCGAAACTCCGACTCAGCCTACGAGCAGTACTTC.

The chain is built from TRBV20-1 and TRBJ2-5; 9 nucleotides match TRBD2. This CDR3 is 13 amino acids long. Looked up from germline, CDR1 is DFQATT and CDR2 is SNEGSKA (reference sequence). Losses at the gene ends were 5 bases for V and 5 bases for J; bases not matched to a gene: 6. CDR3 bases: TGCAGTGCTCCCGGACTAGCGAGGGAGACCCAGTACTTC. Amino acid sequence: CSAPGLARETQYF.

This clonotype was found a few times. This chain uses TRBV2 with TRBJ2-7, with D possibly matching TRBD1 (5 bases). Trimming removed 8 bases at V and 0 bases at J, with 5 bases between. The CDR3 runs to 11 residues. CDR1 and CDR2 from the germline V gene are SNHLY and FYNNEI. CDR3 amino acids: CASGASYEQYF. In DNA, the CDR3 is TGTGCCAGCGGGGCCTCCTACGAGCAGTACTTC.

This clonotype was observed a handful of times. The genes are TRBV5-1 and TRBJ2-3, with TRBD2 as a possible D gene (5 bases). The CDR3 covers 15 residues. In germline, CDR1 is SGHRS, CDR2 YFSETQ. The V end lost 4 bases, the J end lost 0 bases, and 12 bases lay between the germline ends. CDR3 nucleotides: TGCGCCAGCAGCGCCCCGGGCGGGAGCACAGATACGCAGTATTTT. As protein: CASSAPGGSTDTQYF.

This clonotype came up many times. This chain uses TRBV7-2 with TRBJ2-2, with 7 bases lining up with TRBD2. CDR1 SGHTA and CDR2 FQGNSA come from the germline V gene. The V and J ends lost 7 bases and 7 bases, in that order; junction bases with no gene match: 9. This CDR3 contains 14 residues. DNA for the CDR3: TGTGCCAGCACCCGACTAGCTTCCGGCGGGGAGCTGTTTTTT. Translation: CASTRLASGGELFF.

This clonotype was counted a few times. The chain is built from TRBV12-3 or TRBV12-4 and TRBJ2-1; the D is unclear. Trimming left V 6 bases short and J 9 bases short, with 18 bases between. This CDR3 spans 14 amino acids. Here the CDR3 DNA reads TGTGCCAGCAGAACCCAAGCCTCTAGAATTGAGCAGTTCTTC. Protein product: CASRTQASRIEQFF.

The genes are TRBV2 and TRBJ1-4; 8 nucleotides match TRBD1. V trimming: 6 bases; J trimming: 7 bases; junction bases outside the gene matches: 7. The CDR3 has 14 amino acids. The V gene's germline CDR1 is SNHLY and CDR2 FYNNEI. Here the CDR3 DNA reads TGTGCCAGCAGAGACCGGACAGGGCTTGAAAAACTGTTTTTT. This codes for CASRDRTGLEKLFF.

The gene calls are TRBV3-1 and TRBJ2-5; the match to TRBD2 covers 14 bases. The CDR3 extends over 18 amino acids. CDR1 is LGHDT and CDR2 is YNNKEL in the germline V gene (reference sequence). Trimming at V came to 4 bases and at J to 4 bases, leaving 11 bases not matched to a gene. The CDR3 sequence is CASSPRLAGGPSGETQYF. The CDR3 coding sequence is TGTGCCAGCAGCCCAAGACTAGCGGGGGGGCCCTCGGGAGAGACCCAGTACTTC.